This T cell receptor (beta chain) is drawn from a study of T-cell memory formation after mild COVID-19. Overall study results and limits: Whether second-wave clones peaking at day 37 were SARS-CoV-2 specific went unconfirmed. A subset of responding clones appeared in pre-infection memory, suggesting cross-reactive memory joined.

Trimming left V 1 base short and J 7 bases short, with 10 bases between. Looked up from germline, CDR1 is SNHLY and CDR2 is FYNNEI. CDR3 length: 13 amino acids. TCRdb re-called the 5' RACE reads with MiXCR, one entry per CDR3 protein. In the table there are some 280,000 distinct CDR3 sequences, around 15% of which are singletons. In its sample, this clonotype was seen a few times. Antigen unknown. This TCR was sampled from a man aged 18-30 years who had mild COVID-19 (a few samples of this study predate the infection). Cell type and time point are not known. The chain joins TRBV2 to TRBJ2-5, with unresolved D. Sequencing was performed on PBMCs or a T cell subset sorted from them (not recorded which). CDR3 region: CASSEGGLGTQYF. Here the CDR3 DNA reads TGTGCCAGCAGTGAAGGGGGTTTAGGGACCCAGTACTTC.